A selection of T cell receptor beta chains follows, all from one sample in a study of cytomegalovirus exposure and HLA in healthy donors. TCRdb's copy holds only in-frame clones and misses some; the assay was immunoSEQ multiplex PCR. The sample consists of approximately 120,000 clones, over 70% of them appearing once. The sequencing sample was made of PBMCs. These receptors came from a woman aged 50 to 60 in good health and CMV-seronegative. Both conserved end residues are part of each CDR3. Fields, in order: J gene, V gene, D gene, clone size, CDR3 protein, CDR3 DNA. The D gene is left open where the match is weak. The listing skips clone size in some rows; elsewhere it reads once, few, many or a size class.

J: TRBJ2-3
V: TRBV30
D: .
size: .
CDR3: CAWIHTGGTDTQYF
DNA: TGTGCCTGGATCCACACCGGGGGCACAGATACGCAGTATTTT

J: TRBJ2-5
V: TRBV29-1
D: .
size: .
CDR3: CSVEAEDTETQYF
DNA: TGCAGCGTTGAAGCTGAAGACACAGAGACCCAGTACTTC

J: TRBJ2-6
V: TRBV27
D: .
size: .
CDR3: CASSPPSSGANVLTF
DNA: TGTGCCAGCAGTCCACCGAGCTCTGGGGCCAACGTCCTGACTTTC

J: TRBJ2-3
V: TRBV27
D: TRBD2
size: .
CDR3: CASSFGGRGTDTQYF
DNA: TGTGCCAGCAGTTTTGGCGGGAGAGGGACAGATACGCAGTATTTT

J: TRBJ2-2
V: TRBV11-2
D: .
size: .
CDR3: CASSLGLRVTGELFF
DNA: TGTGCCAGCAGCTTGGGACTCAGGGTAACCGGGGAGCTGTTTTTT

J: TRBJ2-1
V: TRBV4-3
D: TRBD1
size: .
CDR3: CASSQPGTGIYEQFF
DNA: TGCGCCAGCAGCCAACCCGGGACAGGGATATATGAGCAGTTCTTC

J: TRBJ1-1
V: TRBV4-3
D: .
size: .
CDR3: CASSQGGSTEAFF
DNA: TGCGCCAGCAGCCAAGGAGGGAGCACTGAAGCTTTCTTT

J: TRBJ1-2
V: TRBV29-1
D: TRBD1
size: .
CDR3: CSADRGIVYGYTF
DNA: TGCAGCGCGGACAGGGGAATTGTCTATGGCTACACCTTC

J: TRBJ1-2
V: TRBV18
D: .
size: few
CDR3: CASSPTTDGYTF
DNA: TGTGCCAGCTCACCTACTACGGATGGCTACACCTTC

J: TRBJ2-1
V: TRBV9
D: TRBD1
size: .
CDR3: CASSAPGTGNVNEQFF
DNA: TGTGCCAGCAGCGCGCCGGGGACAGGCAACGTCAATGAGCAGTTCTTC

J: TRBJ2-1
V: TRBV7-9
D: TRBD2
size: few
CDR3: CASSSTGTSGVRGEQFF
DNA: TGTGCCAGCAGCTCGACCGGGACTAGCGGGGTCCGCGGTGAGCAGTTCTTC

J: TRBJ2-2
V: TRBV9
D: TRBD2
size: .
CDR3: CASSVGAGGPGSPGELFF
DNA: TGTGCCAGCAGCGTAGGAGCGGGAGGGCCGGGTAGCCCCGGGGAGCTGTTTTTT

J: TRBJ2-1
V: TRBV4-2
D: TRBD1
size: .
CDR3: CASSQDPAGGNEQFF
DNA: TGTGCCAGCAGCCAAGACCCCGCAGGGGGCAATGAGCAGTTCTTC

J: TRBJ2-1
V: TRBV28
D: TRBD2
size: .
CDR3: CASSLSGLAGADEQFF
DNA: TGTGCCAGCAGTTTAAGCGGGCTAGCGGGAGCCGATGAGCAGTTCTTC

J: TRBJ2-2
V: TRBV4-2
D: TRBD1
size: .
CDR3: CASSQDSEQGTGELFF
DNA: TGTGCCAGCAGCCAAGATTCAGAACAGGGGACCGGGGAGCTGTTTTTT

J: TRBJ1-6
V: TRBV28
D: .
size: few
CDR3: CASSPRQSNSPLHF
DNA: TGTGCCAGCAGTCCACGACAAAGCAATTCACCCCTCCACTTT

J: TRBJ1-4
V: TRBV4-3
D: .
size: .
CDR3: CASSRLTGLSTNEKLFF
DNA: TGCGCCAGCAGCCGTCTTACAGGGCTGTCGACTAATGAAAAACTGTTTTTT

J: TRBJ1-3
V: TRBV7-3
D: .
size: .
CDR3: CASSRAPPGNTIYF
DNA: TGTGCCAGCAGCCGAGCACCGCCAGGAAACACCATATATTTT

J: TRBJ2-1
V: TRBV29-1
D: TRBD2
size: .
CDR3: CSVDERGDNEQFF
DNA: TGCAGCGTTGACGAGCGGGGTGACAATGAGCAGTTCTTC

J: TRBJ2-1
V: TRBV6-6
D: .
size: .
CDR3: CASRRDNEQFF
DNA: TGTGCCAGCAGAAGAGACAATGAGCAGTTCTTC

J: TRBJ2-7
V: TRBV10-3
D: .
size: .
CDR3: CAISEVAATANEQYF
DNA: TGTGCCATCAGTGAGGTCGCGGCCACCGCCAACGAGCAGTACTTC

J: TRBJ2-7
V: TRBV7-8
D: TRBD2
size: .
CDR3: CASSLATWGLATFSYEQYF
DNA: TGTGCCAGCAGCTTAGCAACTTGGGGACTAGCGACATTCTCCTACGAGCAGTACTTC

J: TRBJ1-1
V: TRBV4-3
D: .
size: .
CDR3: CASSQLTVNTEAFF
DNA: TGCGCCAGCAGCCAACTAACAGTAAACACTGAAGCTTTCTTT

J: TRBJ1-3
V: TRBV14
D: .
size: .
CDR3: CASSQDRGGFSGNTIYF
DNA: TGTGCCAGCAGCCAAGATCGTGGGGGCTTCTCTGGAAACACCATATATTTT

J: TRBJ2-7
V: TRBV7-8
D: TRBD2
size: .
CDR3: CASSFREVNYEQYF
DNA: TGTGCCAGCAGCTTCCGGGAGGTCAACTACGAGCAGTACTTC

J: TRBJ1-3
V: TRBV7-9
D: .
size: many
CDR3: CASSLDLTGSGNTIYF
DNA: TGTGCCAGCAGCTTAGACCTTACAGGTTCTGGAAACACCATATATTTT

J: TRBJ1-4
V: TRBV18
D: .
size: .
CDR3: CASSADRTNEKLFF
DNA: TGTGCCAGCTCGGCGGACAGAACTAATGAAAAACTGTTTTTT

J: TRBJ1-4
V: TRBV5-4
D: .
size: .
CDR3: CASSAQGSKLFF
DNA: TGTGCCAGCAGCGCCCAGGGATCAAAACTGTTTTTT

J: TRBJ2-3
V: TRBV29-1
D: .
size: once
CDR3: CSVRQSGTDWYF
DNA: TGCAGCGTTCGACAATCCGGGACTGACTGGTATTTT

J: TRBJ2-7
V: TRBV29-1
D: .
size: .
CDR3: CSVHTLRTDYEQYF
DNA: TGCAGCGTCCATACTTTACGGACAGACTACGAGCAGTACTTC

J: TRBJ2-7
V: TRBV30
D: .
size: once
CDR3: CAWSQVSYEQYF
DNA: TGTGCCTGGAGTCAGGTTTCCTACGAGCAGTACTTC

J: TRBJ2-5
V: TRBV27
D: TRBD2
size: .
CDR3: CASRRGTGGIETQYF
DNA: TGTGCCAGCCGGCGGGGGACGGGAGGAATTGAGACCCAGTACTTC

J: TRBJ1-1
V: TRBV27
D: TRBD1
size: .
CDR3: CASSLGTGFNTEAFF
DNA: TGTGCCAGCAGTTTAGGGACAGGGTTTAACACAGAAGCTTTCTTT

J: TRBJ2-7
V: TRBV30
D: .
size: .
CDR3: CAWSPIGTYEQYF
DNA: TGTGCCTGGAGCCCAATTGGCACCTACGAGCAGTACTTC

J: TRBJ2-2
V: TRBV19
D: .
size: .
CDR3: CASSTTAYTGELFF
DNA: TGTGCCAGTAGTACAACAGCTTACACCGGGGAGCTGTTTTTT

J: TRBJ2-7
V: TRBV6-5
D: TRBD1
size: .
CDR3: CASSYNQGAGEQYF
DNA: TGTGCCAGCAGTTATAATCAGGGGGCCGGCGAGCAGTACTTC

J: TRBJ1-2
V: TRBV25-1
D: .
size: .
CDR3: CASSESGLSKNGYTF
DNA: TGTGCCAGCAGTGAATCCGGTTTAAGCAAGAATGGCTACACCTTC

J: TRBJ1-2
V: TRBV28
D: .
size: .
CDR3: CASSYTAYGYTF
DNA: TGTGCCAGCAGTTACACCGCCTATGGCTACACCTTC

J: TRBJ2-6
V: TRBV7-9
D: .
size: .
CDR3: CASSLVGVSGANVLTF
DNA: TGTGCCAGCAGCTTAGTCGGGGTCTCTGGGGCCAACGTCCTGACTTTC

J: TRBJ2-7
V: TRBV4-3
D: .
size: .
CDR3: CASSQDSEYEQYF
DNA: TGCGCCAGCAGCCAAGATTCAGAATACGAGCAGTACTTC

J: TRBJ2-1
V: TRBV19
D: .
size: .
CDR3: CARGTTGEQFF
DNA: TGTGCCAGGGGGACGACAGGTGAGCAGTTCTTC

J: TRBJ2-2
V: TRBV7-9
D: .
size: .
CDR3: CSSSLTSKNTGELFF
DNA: TGTTCCAGCAGTTTGACTTCGAAGAACACCGGGGAGCTGTTTTTT

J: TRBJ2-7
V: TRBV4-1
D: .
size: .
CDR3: CASSRTEGAYEQYF
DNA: TGCGCCAGCAGTCGTACCGAGGGGGCCTACGAGCAGTACTTC

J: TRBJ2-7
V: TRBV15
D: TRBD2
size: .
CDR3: CATSRGIGTSSYEQYF
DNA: TGTGCCACCAGCAGAGGCATAGGGACTAGCTCCTACGAGCAGTACTTC

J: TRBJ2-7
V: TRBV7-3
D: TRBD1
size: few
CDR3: CASSKDRADYEQYF
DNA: TGTGCCAGCAGCAAGGACAGGGCTGACTACGAGCAGTACTTC

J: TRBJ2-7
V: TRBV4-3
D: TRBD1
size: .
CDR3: CASSQGQGQSYEQYF
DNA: TGCGCCAGCAGCCAGGGACAGGGGCAATCCTACGAGCAGTACTTC

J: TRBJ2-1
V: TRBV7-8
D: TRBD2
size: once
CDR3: CASSLGGSWNEQFF
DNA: TGTGCCAGCAGCTTAGGCGGGAGCTGGAATGAGCAGTTCTTC

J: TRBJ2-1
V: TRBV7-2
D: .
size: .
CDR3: CASSYASEAYNEQFF
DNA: TGTGCCAGCAGCTATGCTAGCGAAGCCTACAATGAGCAGTTCTTC

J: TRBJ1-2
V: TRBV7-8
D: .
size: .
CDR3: CASSLAGDYGYTF
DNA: TGTGCCAGCAGCTTGGCGGGGGACTATGGCTACACCTTC

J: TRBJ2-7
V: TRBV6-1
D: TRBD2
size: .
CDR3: CASRNSGAYEQYF
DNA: TGTGCCAGCAGAAATAGCGGGGCCTACGAGCAGTACTTC

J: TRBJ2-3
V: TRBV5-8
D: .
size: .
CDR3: CASSLEAPTDTQYF
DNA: TGTGCCAGCAGCTTGGAAGCGCCCACAGATACGCAGTATTTT

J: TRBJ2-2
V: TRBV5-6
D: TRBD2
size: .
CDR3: CASSFLAGSAGELFF
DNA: TGTGCCAGCAGCTTTCTAGCGGGATCGGCCGGGGAGCTGTTTTTT

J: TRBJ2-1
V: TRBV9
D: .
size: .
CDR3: CASSETILAEQFF
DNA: TGTGCCAGCAGCGAAACAATACTAGCTGAGCAGTTCTTC